Shown below are 20 T cell receptor beta chains from a single sample sequenced in a study of blood T cell repertoires in COVID-19. Using immunoSEQ multiplex PCR, the repertoire was profiled, and TCRdb retains in-frame clones only, with some absent. The data show roughly 120,000 clones, roughly nine tenths seen once. Sequenced material: peripheral blood. The receptors originated from a man between 65 and 85 years old who had recovered from COVID-19.

The chain recombines TRBV9 with TRBJ2-3; D perhaps matches TRBD1 (5 bases). This CDR3 spans 15 amino acids. The germline gives CDR1 SGDLS, CDR2 YYNGEE. V was shortened by 0 bases and J by 5 bases, with 13 bases between the two germline ends. Written as DNA, the CDR3 is TGTGCCAGCAGCGTAGCTGGGGCCCAGGGAGATACGCAGTATTTT. It is translated as CASSVAGAQGDTQYF. Filled out from reference TRBV9 and TRBJ2-3, the complete variable domain reads DSGVTQTPKHLITATGQRVTLRCSPRSGDLSVYWYQQSLDQGLQFLIQYYNGEERAKGNILERFSAQQFPDLHSELNLSSLELGDSALYFCASSVAGAQGDTQYFGPGTRLTVL.

The rearrangement joins TRBV5-1 to TRBJ1-1, with D hard to call. The V and J ends lost 4 bases and 4 bases respectively, with 17 bases between them. The CDR3 is made up of 15 amino acids. Germline V gives CDR1 SGHRS, CDR2 YFSETQ. CDR3 protein: CASSTLKSGSTEAFF. The CDR3 DNA reads as TGCGCCAGCAGCACCTTAAAATCGGGGAGCACTGAAGCTTTCTTT.

Only one count was recorded for this clone. The chain has TRBV5-1 and TRBJ1-1; 11 bases line up with TRBD1. Per the germline V gene, CDR1 is SGHRS and CDR2 is YFSETQ. The CDR3 spans 15 residues. The J segment lost 3 bases and the V segment lost 5 bases, leaving 6 bases of the junction unmatched. CDR3 DNA: TGCGCCAGCAGTCGGACAGGGGGCGGGGACACTGAAGCTTTCTTT. Protein product: CASSRTGGGDTEAFF.

This clone was detected only once. This chain links TRBV3-1 (or the pseudogene TRBV3-2) with TRBJ2-1; 9 nucleotides align to TRBD2. From germline, CDR1 is LGHDT and CDR2 YNNKEL (reference sequence). J was trimmed by 10 bases and V by 4 bases; bases with no gene match: 5. The CDR3 has 13 residues. The CDR3 coding sequence is TGTGCCAGCAGCCGATTAGCGGGAGAGGAGCAGTTCTTC. Translation: CASSRLAGEEQFF.

A few counts support this clone. The V gene is TRBV7-6, the J gene TRBJ1-6; D is unclear. V lost 2 bases to trimming and J lost 7 bases, with 15 bases between them. Germline values: CDR1 SGHVS, CDR2 FNYEAQ. The CDR3 runs 16 residues. The CDR3 here is CASSLYGSQANSPLHF. In nucleotides, the CDR3 is TGTGCCAGCAGCTTATACGGATCCCAGGCGAATTCACCCCTCCACTTT.

The chain is built from TRBV6-1 and TRBJ2-3, with TRBD2 identical over 10 bases. The ends lost 3 bases at V and 3 bases at J; junction bases unmatched: 12. The length of the CDR3 is 18 residues. Germline values: CDR1 MNHNS, CDR2 SASEGT. The CDR3 loop is CASSEGLAGEGGTDTQYF. For the CDR3, the DNA is TGTGCCAGCAGTGAGGGGCTAGCGGGAGAAGGGGGAACAGATACGCAGTATTTT.

This clone has just a few counts. The J gene is TRBJ2-4, the V gene TRBV15; 7 bases fit TRBD2. The CDR3 runs 18 residues. Germline CDR1 and CDR2: LNHNV and YYDKDF (reference sequence). Unmatched junction bases numbered 8, after V lost 0 bases and J lost 0 bases. Here the CDR3 reads CATSREDLADLAKNIQYF. The CDR3 region has the DNA TGTGCCACCAGCAGAGAGGATCTAGCGGATCTAGCCAAAAACATTCAGTACTTC. The complete variable domain, with remaining parts taken from reference TRBV15 and TRBJ2-4, reads DAMVIQNPRYQVTQFGKPVTLSCSQTLNHNVMYWYQQKSSQAPKLLFHYYDKDFNNEADTPDNFQSRRPNTSFCFLDIRSPGLGDTAMYLCATSREDLADLAKNIQYFGAGTRLSVL.

The V and J genes are TRBV6-2 or TRBV6-3 and TRBJ2-3, with 14 bases identical to TRBD2. Germline V gene data show CDR1 as MNHEY and CDR2 as SVGEGT. J lost 3 bases, V lost 4 bases, and 12 bases had no gene match. This CDR3 region has 19 residues. CDR3 nucleotides: TGTGCCAGCAGTTCGGGACTAGCGGGAGTTCTAAAGCTGACAGATACGCAGTATTTT. Its protein is CASSSGLAGVLKLTDTQYF.

V is TRBV7-9 and J is TRBJ1-1; no firm D call. CDR1 and CDR2 from the germline V gene are SEHNR and FQNEAQ (reference sequence). This CDR3 is built from 15 residues. V was cut by 1 base and J by 6 bases, with 15 bases left in between. The CDR3 region is CASSLDVLREPEAFF. The CDR3 nucleotides are TGTGCCAGCAGCTTAGATGTATTGAGGGAACCTGAAGCTTTCTTT. Full variable domain (remainder filled in from reference TRBV7-9 and TRBJ1-1): DTGVSQNPRHKITKRGQNVTFRCDPISEHNRLYWYRQTLGQGPEFLTYFQNEAQLEKSRLLSDRFSAERPKGSFSTLEIQRTEQGDSAMYLCASSLDVLREPEAFFGQGTRLTVV.

This chain joins TRBV15 and TRBJ1-2; D gene uncertain. The CDR3 sequence is 16 residues long. Trimming cost V 4 bases and J 0 bases, with 15 bases left between them. CDR1 is LNHNV and CDR2 is YYDKDF in the germline V gene (reference sequence). The CDR3: CATSKILDQANYGYTF. CDR3 bases: TGTGCCACCAGCAAGATCCTAGACCAAGCTAACTATGGCTACACCTTC.

The V and J genes are TRBV14 and TRBJ2-3, with TRBD2 matching over 13 bases. Germline CDR1 is SGHDN and CDR2 is FVKESK. The CDR3 contains 17 residues. Losses at the gene ends were 3 bases for V and 4 bases for J; bases not matched to a gene: 7. The CDR3 protein is CASSHFRTSGGADTQYF. In DNA, the CDR3 is TGTGCCAGCAGCCATTTTCGGACTAGCGGGGGCGCAGATACGCAGTATTTT.

The rearrangement uses TRBV15 and TRBJ2-2; D ambiguous. The CDR3 sequence is 15 residues long. V was shortened by 0 bases and J by 5 bases, with 10 bases between the two germline ends. Germline V gene data show CDR1 as LNHNV and CDR2 as YYDKDF (reference sequence). In DNA form, the CDR3 reads TGTGCCACCAGCAGAGATCTTGGGCATACCGGGGAGCTGTTTTTT. Its protein product is CATSRDLGHTGELFF.

The genes are TRBV3-1 (or the pseudogene TRBV3-2) and TRBJ2-3, with unresolved D. Germline V gene lookup returns CDR1 LGHDT and CDR2 YNNKEL (reference sequence). The CDR3 extends over 14 amino acids. Trimming cost V 4 bases and J 4 bases, with 12 bases left between them. The CDR3 coding sequence is TGTGCCAGCAGCCTCCTTGGCAGTTCAGATACGCAGTATTTT. Amino acid sequence: CASSLLGSSDTQYF.

The J gene is TRBJ1-6, the V gene TRBV19; 11 bases are a match to TRBD1. This CDR3 is built from 17 residues. Per the germline V gene, CDR1 is LNHDA and CDR2 is SQIVND (reference sequence). V trimming: 3 bases; J trimming: 7 bases; junction bases outside the gene matches: 8. This chain's CDR3 is CASSIRTGGAQNSPLHF. In nucleotides, the CDR3 is TGTGCCAGTAGTATCCGGACAGGGGGCGCGCAGAATTCACCCCTCCACTTT.

The chain has TRBV28 and TRBJ2-3; TRBD2 matches 10 bases. This CDR3 has 17 residues. CDR1 is MDHEN and CDR2 is SYDVKM in the germline V gene. After removal of 8 bases from V and 6 bases from J, the junction contained 17 bases not matched to a gene. CDR3 region: CASLTASGGGLSDTQYF. The DNA of the CDR3 is TGTGCCAGCTTGACGGCGAGCGGGGGGGGCCTTAGCGATACGCAGTATTTT.

This clone has only a few counts. The CDR3 sequence is CASLRTGAGNTIYF. The CDR3 nucleotides are TGTGCCAGTCTTAGGACAGGAGCTGGAAACACCATATATTTT. The chain couples TRBV19 to TRBJ1-3; TRBD1 agrees at 7 bases. The CDR3 has 14 residues. Germline CDR1 LNHDA, CDR2 SQIVND (reference sequence). J lost 2 bases, V lost 8 bases, and 6 bases had no gene match.

This clone has just one count. The J gene is TRBJ2-5, the V gene TRBV12-3 or TRBV12-4; TRBD1 might be the D (6 bases). The CDR3 contains 12 residues. The germline V and J ends were trimmed by 11 bases and 5 bases, with 15 bases remaining between them. The CDR3 DNA follows: TGTGCCTGTTCGAGGGGGTACGAGACCCAGTACTTC. Its protein is CACSRGYETQYF.

Comment on this clone: Other DNA sequences in the same sample also yield this CDR3. The chain carries TRBV29-1 and TRBJ2-5; TRBD1 is a possible D gene (5 bases). V gave up 4 bases and J gave up 2 bases, with 8 bases separating them. The CDR3 has 12 residues. CDR1 is SQVTM, CDR2 ANQGSEA, per germline. CDR3 bases: TGCAGCGTTGGCGGACAACAAGAGACCCAGTACTTC. Translating it yields CSVGGQQETQYF.

This chain uses TRBV6-5 with TRBJ2-7, with TRBD2 matching over 7 bases. Germline CDR1 MNHEY, CDR2 SVGAGI. The V segment lost 6 bases and the J segment 2 bases; nucleotides outside the gene matches: 10. This CDR3 comprises 15 residues. The CDR3 sequence: CASSQPGGGAYEQYF. CDR3 nucleotides: TGTGCCAGCAGCCAGCCGGGCGGGGGAGCCTACGAGCAGTACTTC.

The rearrangement links TRBV27 to TRBJ1-1; D is perhaps TRBD1 (6 bases). In germline, CDR1 is MNHEY, CDR2 SMNVEV (reference sequence). V was cut by 4 bases and J by 3 bases, with 15 bases left in between. The CDR3 is 15 residues long. The CDR3 bases are TGTGCCAGCAGTTCAGGACAGCTGCAGTACACTGAAGCTTTCTTT. Protein sequence: CASSSGQLQYTEAFF.